The T cell receptor beta chain under discussion was sequenced for a study of blood T cell repertoires in COVID-19. CDR3 length: 15 residues. Germline assignment: CDR1 SGHTA and CDR2 FQGNSA. Trimming cost V 5 bases and J 4 bases; bases outside gene matches: 8. A COVID-19 case had been met by exposed participants during the 2 weeks before study entry. This clone was detected only a few times. Assay: immunoSEQ multiplex PCR; the TCRdb copy retains only in-frame clones and omits some. The repertoire includes about 62,000 clones, 72% of them detected once, and over 50% sits in the top ten. This clonotype originated in a woman aged 60-70 years who had been exposed to COVID-19. The sample was PBMCs or T cells enriched from blood (not recorded which). The genes are TRBV7-2 and TRBJ1-1; 9 bases map to TRBD1. As DNA, the CDR3 is TGTGCCAGCAGCCCGCCCCCGACAGGGGGCACTGAAGCTTTCTTT. Translation gives CASSPPPTGGTEAFF.